These T cell receptor beta chains were read from a single sample in a study of T cell changes during pregnancy in multiple sclerosis. The repertoire was sequenced with immunoSEQ multiplex PCR; TCRdb's copy has only in-frame clones and lacks some. The table includes about 41,000 clones, 90% detected once. This specimen consisted of CD8+ T cells from peripheral blood mononuclear cells, obtained in the third trimester of pregnancy. Receptor source: a female donor with multiple sclerosis, enrolled in a pregnancy study. The conserved cysteine and the conserved F or W are not part of the CDR3 here.

j_gene: TRBJ2-7; v_gene: TRBV7-9; CDR3aa: ASGGAVGSYEQY
j_gene: TRBJ1-2; v_gene: TRBV27; CDR3aa: ASSSRTGVHGYT
j_gene: TRBJ2-7; v_gene: TRBV5-6; CDR3aa: ASSLVPALSTEQY
j_gene: TRBJ1-6; v_gene: TRBV5-6; CDR3aa: ASSLYLSSVRNSPLH
j_gene: TRBJ2-1; v_gene: TRBV11-3; CDR3aa: ASRGQGIDNEQF
j_gene: TRBJ2-1; v_gene: TRBV28; CDR3aa: ASSPLVAGEGSEQF
j_gene: TRBJ1-6; v_gene: TRBV27; CDR3aa: ASSLSLDRGFNSPLH
j_gene: TRBJ2-1; v_gene: TRBV27; CDR3aa: ASSRGDEQF
j_gene: TRBJ2-5; v_gene: TRBV7-9; CDR3aa: ASSITGVQETQY
j_gene: TRBJ1-4; v_gene: TRBV2; CDR3aa: ASSEDPSAAGGEKLF
j_gene: TRBJ2-7; v_gene: TRBV27; CDR3aa: ASSLLAGSYEQY
j_gene: TRBJ2-7; v_gene: TRBV4-1; CDR3aa: ASSQDRGNYEQY
j_gene: TRBJ1-2; v_gene: TRBV5-1; CDR3aa: ASSDPGGANYGYT
j_gene: TRBJ2-1; v_gene: TRBV7-3; CDR3aa: ASSLNPGTSIDEQF
j_gene: TRBJ2-1; v_gene: TRBV15; CDR3aa: ATSSPGGTEDEQF
j_gene: TRBJ1-2; v_gene: TRBV19; CDR3aa: ASSISNYGYT
j_gene: TRBJ1-3; v_gene: TRBV5-6; CDR3aa: ASSFDRVKGNTIY
j_gene: TRBJ2-1; v_gene: TRBV5-1; CDR3aa: ASSPALSGGLDEQF
j_gene: TRBJ1-6; v_gene: TRBV9; CDR3aa: ASSPDSYSSYNSPLH
j_gene: TRBJ2-7; v_gene: TRBV11-2; CDR3aa: ASSLVAGAYEQY
j_gene: TRBJ2-7; v_gene: TRBV6-5; CDR3aa: ASSPEIQGNYEQY
j_gene: TRBJ2-3; v_gene: TRBV4-3; CDR3aa: ASSRSGSTDTQY
j_gene: TRBJ2-5; v_gene: TRBV4-1; CDR3aa: ASSRPGPGQGVQETQY
j_gene: TRBJ2-7; v_gene: TRBV5-4; CDR3aa: ASSFKMTGGPQH
j_gene: TRBJ2-7; v_gene: TRBV28; CDR3aa: ASSLLAGVYDRYEQY
j_gene: TRBJ1-2; v_gene: TRBV5-5; CDR3aa: ASSLVGRDYT
j_gene: TRBJ2-7; v_gene: TRBV27; CDR3aa: ASSVTSGSHEQY
j_gene: TRBJ2-2; v_gene: TRBV27; CDR3aa: ASSLSKEGTGELF
j_gene: TRBJ2-1; v_gene: TRBV10-3; CDR3aa: AISDSSSGYNEQF